The 21 T cell receptor beta chains given below trace back to one sample, sequenced in a study of early T cells in non-severe SARS-CoV-2 infection. TCRdb recomputed calls from the 5' RACE reads with MiXCR, one row per CDR3 protein. The data hold over 30,000 distinct CDR3 sequences, with about 5% observed a single time. Input material: whole blood. The receptors shown here come from an adult who was a healthcare worker with PCR-confirmed SARS-CoV-2 infection or an uninfected control (not recorded which).

For this clonotype: No conserved phenylalanine or tryptophan is present at the end of the CDR3, so a read error is the likely explanation. The CDR3 DNA sequence: TGTGCCAGCAGTGGGGGAACCTACGAGCAGTACTCC. Translation gives CASSGGTYEQYS. The chain links TRBV25-1 to TRBJ2-7; D gene unclear. Trimming took 4 bases from V and 2 from J, leaving 6 bases between them. The CDR3 sequence is 12 residues long. Germline lookup yields CDR1 MGHDK and CDR2 SYGVNS.

V usage is TRBV9 and J usage is TRBJ2-3; weak D call: TRBD1 (6 bases). The CDR3 is 14 residues long. V was clipped by 4 bases and J by 4 bases, with 13 bases between them. Germline values: CDR1 SGDLS, CDR2 YYNGEE. The CDR3 DNA follows: TGTGCCAGCAGCCTCAAGACAGGTTCAGATACGCAGTATTTT. Its translation is CASSLKTGSDTQYF.

This clonotype was detected only a few times. This rearrangement joins TRBV11-2 to TRBJ2-7; D possibly corresponds to TRBD1 (6 bases). With 2 bases removed from V and 2 bases from J, the gap between germline ends came to 19 bases. Per germline, CDR1 SGHAT and CDR2 FQNNGV. The CDR3 sequence is 17 residues long. The chain's CDR3 is CASSLLSPDQGPYEQYF. For the CDR3, the DNA is TGTGCCAGCAGCTTACTCTCTCCTGACCAGGGGCCCTACGAGCAGTACTTC.

In DNA, the CDR3 is TGTGCCAGCAGTGAAGGGCGGAACTATAATTCACCCCTCCACTTT. Translating gives CASSEGRNYNSPLHF. The V and J genes are TRBV2 and TRBJ1-6, with D hard to call. From germline, CDR1 is SNHLY and CDR2 FYNNEI. Trimming shortened V by 1 base and J by 3 bases, and 7 bases separated the two germline ends. There are 15 residues in the CDR3.

The chain recombines TRBV20-1 with TRBJ2-3; possibly TRBD1 or TRBD2 for D (5 bases each). Trimming cost V 2 bases and J 6 bases, with 15 bases left between them. This CDR3 comprises 14 residues. In germline, CDR1 is DFQATT, CDR2 SNEGSKA (reference sequence). In DNA form, the CDR3 reads TGCAGTGCTAGATCTGGGGGAAACAAGGATACGCAGTATTTT. It codes for CSARSGGNKDTQYF.

This clonotype appeared many times. The V call is TRBV28, the J call TRBJ2-6, with 7 bases identical to TRBD1. This CDR3 contains 16 residues. Germline values: CDR1 MDHEN, CDR2 SYDVKM. V gave up 10 bases and J gave up 0 bases; unmatched junction bases: 9. The CDR3 nucleotides are TGTGCCACCGGGGACAGTACCCGCTCTGGGGCCAACGTCCTGACTTTC. This gives the protein CATGDSTRSGANVLTF.

This clonotype has ten or more counts. This chain joins TRBV18 and TRBJ2-1, with D hard to call. This CDR3 spans 12 amino acids. V lost 3 bases and J lost 7, with 7 bases in between. CDR1 is KGHSH, CDR2 LQKENI, per germline. CDR3 DNA: TGTGCCAGCTCACCTCCCCTTAATGAGCAGTTCTTC. This gives the protein CASSPPLNEQFF.

This clonotype was counted a few times. The chain employs TRBV18 and TRBJ2-1; D possibly uses TRBD1 or TRBD2 (6 bases each). Trimming took off 3 bases at V and 6 bases at J, with 15 bases between the two ends. Germline lookup yields CDR1 KGHSH and CDR2 LQKENI. The CDR3 has 15 amino acids. This chain's CDR3 is CASSPLGGIGNEQFF. The CDR3, as DNA: TGTGCCAGCTCACCGCTAGGGGGGATTGGCAATGAGCAGTTCTTC.

This clonotype showed up many times. This chain links TRBV19 with TRBJ1-2, with 7 positions matching TRBD1. This CDR3 is 14 amino acids long. Per germline, CDR1 LNHDA and CDR2 SQIVND (reference sequence). V dropped 9 bases and J dropped 4; count of bases not matched to a gene: 11. The CDR3 DNA is TGTGCCAGCCGGGACAGAGTCTTCGTCTATGGCTACACCTTC. It translates to CASRDRVFVYGYTF.

This clonotype has only a few counts. The V call is TRBV7-6, the J call TRBJ2-5; D is unclear. This CDR3 is 11 amino acids long. The germline V gene encodes CDR1 SGHVS and CDR2 FNYEAQ. V lost 5 bases and J lost 9, with 10 bases in between. The CDR3 nucleotides read TGTGCCAGCAGCGTGGGGTTGTCCCAGTACTTC. This gives the protein CASSVGLSQYF.

Within the sample, this clonotype is medium-sized. The chain is built from TRBV5-1 and TRBJ2-1; D gene ambiguous. V shed 0 bases and J shed 3 bases, with 7 bases lying between them. CDR1 and CDR2 (germline): SGHRS, YFSETQ. This CDR3 spans 14 amino acids. This chain's CDR3 is CASSLDNLYNEQFF. In nucleotides, the CDR3 is TGCGCCAGCAGCTTGGATAACCTCTACAATGAGCAGTTCTTC.

This clonotype was observed many times. V gene TRBV29-1 combines with J gene TRBJ2-3, with TRBD2 matching 11 bases. The CDR3 length is 13 residues. Germline CDR1 SQVTM, CDR2 ANQGSEA. V lost 4 bases and J lost 6; bases outside the gene matches: 3. CDR3 nucleotide sequence: TGCAGCGTTGCGGTAGCGGGGGGGGATACGCAGTATTTT. Encoded protein: CSVAVAGGDTQYF.

At least ten counts were recorded for this clonotype. The chain employs TRBV11-1 and TRBJ2-3; possible D gene TRBD2, 7 bases. CDR1 is SGHAT, CDR2 FQDESV, per germline (reference sequence). Trimming took off 5 bases at V and 2 bases at J, with 14 bases between the two ends. The CDR3 covers 15 residues. This CDR3 is CASSLPAGATDTQYF. CDR3 nucleotide sequence: TGTGCCAGCAGCCTACCGGCGGGGGCCACAGATACGCAGTATTTT. Full variable domain (missing parts from reference TRBV11-1 and TRBJ2-3): EAEVAQSPRYKITEKSQAVAFWCDPISGHATLYWYRQILGQGPELLVQFQDESVVDDSQLPKDRFSAERLKGVDSTLKIQPAELGDSAMYLCASSLPAGATDTQYFGPGTRLTVL.

The chain carries TRBV29-1 and TRBJ2-5; 7 bases fit TRBD2. The junction had 9 bases not matched to a gene; V was cut back by 6 bases and J by 2 bases. Germline V lookup: CDR1 SQVTM, CDR2 ANQGSEA. This CDR3 comprises 14 residues. The CDR3 here is CSVERDAGQETQYF. The CDR3 nucleotides are TGCAGCGTGGAGCGGGACGCCGGGCAAGAGACCCAGTACTTC.

The chain joins TRBV19 to TRBJ1-4; 7 bases match TRBD1. Germline-derived CDR1 and CDR2 are LNHDA and SQIVND (reference sequence). The ends lost 5 bases at V and 0 bases at J; junction bases unmatched: 6. The CDR3 has 16 amino acids. The CDR3 bases are TGTGCCAGTAGTTACAGGGGATGGCCAACTAATGAAAAACTGTTTTTT. This translates into CASSYRGWPTNEKLFF.

Ten or more counts support this clonotype. The rearrangement links TRBV20-1 to TRBJ1-1; 8 bases map to TRBD1. With V trimmed by 4 bases and J by 4 bases, 8 bases remained unmatched. The CDR3 sequence is 14 residues long. Germline CDR1 reads DFQATT; CDR2 reads SNEGSKA (reference sequence). This CDR3 reads CSATRTGWSTEAFF. For the CDR3, the DNA is TGCAGTGCTACACGGACAGGGTGGTCCACTGAAGCTTTCTTT.

This clonotype was observed at least ten times. V gene TRBV5-6 combines with J gene TRBJ2-1, with unresolved D. Germline V gene lookup returns CDR1 SGHDT and CDR2 YYEEEE. This CDR3 is 15 amino acids long. Trimming shortened V by 1 base and J by 0 bases, and 8 bases separated the two germline ends. CDR3 in amino acids: CASSLTRSSYNEQFF. Written as DNA, the CDR3 is TGTGCCAGCAGCTTGACTCGTAGCTCCTACAATGAGCAGTTCTTC.

This clonotype came up many times. The V gene is TRBV18, the J gene TRBJ1-1; TRBD1 agrees at 11 bases. Germline V lookup: CDR1 KGHSH, CDR2 LQKENI. The V and J ends lost 3 bases and 3 bases, in that order; junction bases with no gene match: 6. There are 16 residues in the CDR3. CDR3 in DNA: TGTGCCAGCTCACCTGGGACAGGGGGAAGGTACACTGAAGCTTTCTTT. Its translation: CASSPGTGGRYTEAFF. Drawing the rest from reference TRBV18 and TRBJ1-1, the complete variable domain is NAGVMQNPRHLVRRRGQEARLRCSPMKGHSHVYWYRQLPEEGLKFMVYLQKENIIDESGMPKERFSAEFPKEGPSILRIQQVVRGDSAAYFCASSPGTGGRYTEAFFGQGTRLTVV.

This clonotype has more than one count but fewer than ten. The gene calls are TRBV5-6 and TRBJ1-1; D not resolved. CDR1 is SGHDT, CDR2 YYEEEE, per germline. V was clipped by 1 base and J by 5 bases, with 18 bases between them. CDR3 length equals 16 residues. CDR3 sequence reads: CASSLFSLSVKTEAFF. The DNA for the CDR3 is TGTGCCAGCAGCTTGTTCTCTCTCTCGGTCAAGACTGAAGCTTTCTTT.

This clonotype was picked up many times. The V gene is TRBV2, the J gene TRBJ1-1; D is perhaps TRBD1 (5 bases). V was clipped by 2 bases and J by 6 bases, with 16 bases between them. The V gene's germline CDR1 is SNHLY and CDR2 FYNNEI. The CDR3 is 15 residues long. The CDR3 nucleotides read TGTGCCAGCAGTGAAAAATTCAGGGCCGTGGCTGAAGCTTTCTTT. It specifies CASSEKFRAVAEAFF.

This clonotype appeared many times. This chain joins TRBV7-3 and TRBJ1-1; a weak D match, TRBD1 (5 bases). The ends were cut back, 5 bases at V and 4 bases at J, with 17 bases in the middle. This CDR3 region has 15 residues. Germline V gives CDR1 SGHTA, CDR2 FQGTGA. This chain's CDR3 is CASSPAQGVSTEAFF. The CDR3 coding sequence is TGTGCCAGCAGCCCCGCCCAGGGTGTTTCCACTGAAGCTTTCTTT.